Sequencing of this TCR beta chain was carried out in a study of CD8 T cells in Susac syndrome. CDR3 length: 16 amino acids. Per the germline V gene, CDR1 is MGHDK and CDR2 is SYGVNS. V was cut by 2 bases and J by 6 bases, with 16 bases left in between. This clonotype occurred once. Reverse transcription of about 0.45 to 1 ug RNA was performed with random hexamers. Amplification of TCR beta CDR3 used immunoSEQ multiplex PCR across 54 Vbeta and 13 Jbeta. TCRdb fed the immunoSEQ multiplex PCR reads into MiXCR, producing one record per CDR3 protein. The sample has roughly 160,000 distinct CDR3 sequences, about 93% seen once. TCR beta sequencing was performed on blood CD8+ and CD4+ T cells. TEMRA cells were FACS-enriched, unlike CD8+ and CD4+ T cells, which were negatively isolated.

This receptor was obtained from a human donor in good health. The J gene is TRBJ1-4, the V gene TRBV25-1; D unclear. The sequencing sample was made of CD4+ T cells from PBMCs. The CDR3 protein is CASSEVKRTIDEKLFF. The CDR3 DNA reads TGTGCCAGCAGTGAAGTAAAGAGGACTATAGATGAAAAACTGTTTTTT.